This TCR beta chain was profiled in a study of cytomegalovirus exposure and HLA in healthy donors. Broader study findings: A later analysis showed that HLA-associated TCR beta chains had undergone more clonal expansion than equally common others.

Both 60 Vbeta primers and 13 Jbeta primers went into the PCR. In the original workflow: A later analysis tallied approximately 87 million unique TCR beta chains, roughly 11 million of them shared. Only in-frame clones appear in the TCRdb table, and some are missing; sequencing was by immunoSEQ multiplex PCR. That table gives V, J and clone size, and the DNA gave D and trimming. In all, the sample yields about 160,000 clones. Worth noting for this clone: Its antigen is unknown.

V was shortened by 4 bases and J by 4 bases, with 11 bases between the two germline ends. This CDR3 has 14 amino acids. CDR1 and CDR2 (germline): SEHNR, FQNEAQ (reference sequence). The clonotype originates from a man between 25 and 39 years old in good health and CMV-seronegative. This chain joins TRBV7-9 and TRBJ1-5; possibly TRBD1 for D (5 bases). Sample: PBMCs. The CDR3 DNA follows: TGTGCCAGCAGCTACCAGGGAGGTAATCAGCCCCAGCATTTT. Its protein product is CASSYQGGNQPQHF.